Shown below are 5 T cell receptor beta chains from a single sample sequenced in a study. One entry per CDR3 protein results from TCRdb running MiXCR on the RT-PCR reads. The sample lists roughly 6,000 distinct CDR3 sequences, approximately 91% seen once, with 6.5% to 8.5% in the top ten. Sequencing was done on a sample of memory CD4+ T cells from blood. These receptors came from a female donor in good health, serving as a healthy control.

In its sample, this clonotype ranks as large. This beta chain represents an off-target read in a library built for alpha chains; its size is of limited meaning. This chain uses TRBV7-3 with TRBJ1-1; TRBD1 matches at 8 bases. The CDR3 has 13 residues. V lost 5 bases to trimming and J lost 12 bases; unmatched junction nucleotides: 11. Per the germline V gene, CDR1 is SGHTA and CDR2 is FQGTGA. In DNA, the CDR3 is TGTGCCAGCAGCACTGGACAGGGAGCTGGGACTTTCTTT. Translating it yields CASSTGQGAGTFF.

This clonotype was counted only a few times. Because the library targeted alpha chains, this beta chain is an off-target read whose size means little. CDR3 in amino acids: CASSLAPGPDYEQYF. CDR3 nucleotide sequence: TGCGCCAGCAGCTTGGCCCCGGGACCTGACTACGAGCAGTACTTC. The chain links TRBV5-1 to TRBJ2-7; D is tentatively TRBD1 or TRBD2 (5 bases each). This CDR3 comprises 15 residues. CDR1 and CDR2 from the germline V gene are SGHRS and YFSETQ. V was trimmed by 0 bases and J by 3 bases, leaving 13 bases between them.

A word on this clonotype: This beta chain represents an off-target read in a library built for alpha chains; its size is of limited meaning. V and J are TRBV6-5 and TRBJ2-1; the D gene is possibly TRBD2 (5 bases). CDR1 MNHEY and CDR2 SVGAGI come from the germline V gene. This CDR3 spans 16 amino acids. V shed 0 bases and J shed 13 bases, with 22 bases lying between them. CDR3 nucleotide sequence: TGTGCCAGCAGTTACTCGTCTGCGGGTCGCTTTCAGTCACAGTTCTTC. It specifies CASSYSSAGRFQSQFF.

A word on this clonotype: Because the library targeted alpha chains, this beta chain is an off-target read whose size means little. The rearrangement links TRBV6-5 to TRBJ1-2; D unresolved. Germline V gene data show CDR1 as MNHEY and CDR2 as SVGAGI. V gave up 10 bases and J gave up 8 bases, with 14 bases separating them. The length of the CDR3 is 11 residues. The CDR3 is CATSAGAGYTF. The CDR3 DNA reads TGTGCCACTAGCGCGGGTGCGGGCTACACCTTC.

About this clonotype itself: This beta chain is a stray sequence in a library constructed for alpha chains; its clone size is not meaningful. J is TRBJ2-1 and V is TRBV20-1, with no clear D. The germline CDR1 and CDR2 sequences are DFQATT and SNEGSKA (reference sequence). V lost 3 bases to trimming and J lost 7 bases, with 7 bases between them. This CDR3 contains 11 residues. The DNA for the CDR3 is TGCAGTGCTAGGGCGACAAATGAGCAGTTCTTC. It codes for CSARATNEQFF.